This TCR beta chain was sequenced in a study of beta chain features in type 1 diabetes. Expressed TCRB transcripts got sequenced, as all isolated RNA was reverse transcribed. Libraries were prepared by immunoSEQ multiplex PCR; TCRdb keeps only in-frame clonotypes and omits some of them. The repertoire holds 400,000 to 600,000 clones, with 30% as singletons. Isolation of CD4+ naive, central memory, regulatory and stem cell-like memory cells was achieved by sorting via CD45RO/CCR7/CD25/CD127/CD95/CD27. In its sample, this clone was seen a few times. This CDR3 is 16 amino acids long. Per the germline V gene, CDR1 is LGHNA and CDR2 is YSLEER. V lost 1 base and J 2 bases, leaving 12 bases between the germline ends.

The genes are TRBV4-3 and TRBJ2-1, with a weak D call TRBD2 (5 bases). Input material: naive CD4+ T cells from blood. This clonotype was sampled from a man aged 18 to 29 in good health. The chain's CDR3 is CASSQGRTLPYNEQFF. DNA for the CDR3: TGCGCCAGCAGCCAAGGGAGGACTTTACCCTACAATGAGCAGTTCTTC.